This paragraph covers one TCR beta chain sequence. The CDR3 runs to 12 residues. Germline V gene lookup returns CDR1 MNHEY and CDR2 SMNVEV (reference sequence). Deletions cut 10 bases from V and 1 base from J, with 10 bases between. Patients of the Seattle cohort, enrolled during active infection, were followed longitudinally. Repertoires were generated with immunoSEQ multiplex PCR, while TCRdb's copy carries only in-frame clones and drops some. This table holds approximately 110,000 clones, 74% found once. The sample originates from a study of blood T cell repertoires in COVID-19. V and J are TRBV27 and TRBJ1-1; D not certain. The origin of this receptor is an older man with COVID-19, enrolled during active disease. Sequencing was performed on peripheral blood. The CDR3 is CATREGNTEAFF. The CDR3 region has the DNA TGTGCCACCCGCGAGGGGAACACTGAAGCTTTCTTT.